These T cell receptor beta chains were read from a single sample in a study of blood T cell repertoires in COVID-19. Method: immunoSEQ multiplex PCR; TCRdb's copy keeps in-frame clones and lacks some. The table includes more than 200,000 clones, about 90% detected once. The sequenced sample consisted of peripheral blood. The receptors here all came from a woman aged 55-70 years with acute or convalescent COVID-19. The CDR3 runs from the conserved cysteine through the conserved F or W. The D gene is left open where the match is weak. Clone size is shown for a subset of rows, as once, few, many or a class of expanded clone.

TRBD1	TRBV6-6	TRBJ1-1	.	TGTGCCAGCAAAACAGGGGGCTATGAAGCTTTCTTT	CASKTGGYEAFF
.	TRBV6-4	TRBJ2-1	.	TGTGCCAGCAGTGACTCCCCATACAATGAGCAGTTCTTC	CASSDSPYNEQFF
TRBD2	TRBV2	TRBJ2-2	.	TGTGCCACTCGGGGGGGCGGCACCGGGGAGCTGTTTTTT	CATRGGGTGELFF
TRBD1	TRBV9	TRBJ1-4	.	TGTGCCAGCAGCGTAGAGGGACAGGGGCTAGAAAAACTGTTTTTT	CASSVEGQGLEKLFF
.	TRBV7-2	TRBJ2-1	.	TGTGCCAGCAGCCCGGGGAGTAGCGGCAATGAGCAGTTCTTC	CASSPGSSGNEQFF
TRBD1	TRBV19	TRBJ2-3	.	TGTGCCAGTAGTCTCCGGGACAGTAGCACAGATACGCAGTATTTT	CASSLRDSSTDTQYF
.	TRBV20-1	TRBJ2-1	.	TGCAGTGCTACGCGGGCCCTTGAGCAGTTCTTC	CSATRALEQFF
TRBD1	TRBV7-8	TRBJ1-6	.	TGTGCCAGCAGCTTAACAGGGGGATATTCACCCCTCCACTTT	CASSLTGGYSPLHF
.	TRBV10-3	TRBJ1-5	.	TGTGCCATCAGTGAAAAGGGGATTAGCAATCAGCCCCAGCATTTT	CAISEKGISNQPQHF
.	TRBV11-2	TRBJ2-5	.	TGTGCCAGCAGCTTAGTAGCCGGAGCCGGGTGGCTAGTAGAGACCCAGTACTTC	CASSLVAGAGWLVETQYF
.	TRBV15	TRBJ1-5	.	TGTGCCACCAGCGGCCGGGACTTTAGCAATCAGCCCCAGCATTTT	CATSGRDFSNQPQHF
.	TRBV4-3	TRBJ1-1	.	TGCGCCAGCAGCCTCGATTGGCAGACTGAAGCTTTCTTT	CASSLDWQTEAFF
TRBD1	TRBV10-3	TRBJ1-2	.	TGTGCCATCAGTGAGTCAGGGACAGGGGCGCATGGCTACACCTTC	CAISESGTGAHGYTF
.	TRBV5-6	TRBJ2-1	.	TGTGCCAGCAGCCCCGTGCTAGTCGCCTACAATGAGCAGTTCTTC	CASSPVLVAYNEQFF
.	TRBV29-1	TRBJ1-1	once	TGCAGCGGATCGGACACCATGAACACTGAAGCTTTCTTT	CSGSDTMNTEAFF
.	TRBV5-6	TRBJ1-1	few	TGTGCCAGCAGCAGGTCCTACAGGGCCCTGAACACTGAAGCTTTCTTT	CASSRSYRALNTEAFF
.	TRBV10-3	TRBJ1-1	once	TGTGCCATCAGTGATCGACAGGATCGACACACTGAAGCTTTCTTT	CAISDRQDRHTEAFF
TRBD1	TRBV28	TRBJ2-5	.	TGTGCCAGCAGTTCGACAGGGGGCCGGTTGAAAGAGACCCAGTACTTC	CASSSTGGRLKETQYF
.	TRBV15	TRBJ1-4	.	TGTGCCACCAGCAGAGATCTAACCGCAGAAAAACTGTTTTTT	CATSRDLTAEKLFF
.	TRBV6-5	TRBJ1-2	.	TGTGCCAGCAGCCCCCTCAGTGGCTATGGCTACACCTTC	CASSPLSGYGYTF
.	TRBV11-2	TRBJ2-1	.	TGTGCCAGCAGCCTTATTGGCGGGGTGTCCTACAATGAGCAGTTCTTC	CASSLIGGVSYNEQFF
TRBD1	TRBV6-4	TRBJ1-2	.	TGTGCCAGCAGCGTCTCCGGGACAGGGAGGGATGGCTACACCTTC	CASSVSGTGRDGYTF
TRBD1	TRBV3-1/TRBV3-2	TRBJ2-7	.	TGTGCCAGCAGCCAAGACGCGGCCAGGGGGCAGTACGAGCAGTACTTC	CASSQDAARGQYEQYF
TRBD1	TRBV28	TRBJ2-3	.	TGTGCCAGCACCCCACAGGGGAGCATTAGCACAGATACGCAGTATTTT	CASTPQGSISTDTQYF
.	TRBV11-2	TRBJ1-5	.	TGTGCCAGCAGCTCGACAGATAGCAATCAGCCCCAGCATTTT	CASSSTDSNQPQHF
.	TRBV28	TRBJ1-1	once	TGTGCCAGCAGTTCCCGGACAGCGAACACTGAAGCTTTCTTT	CASSSRTANTEAFF
TRBD2	TRBV7-3	TRBJ2-2	.	TGTGCCAGCAGCTTAATGAGACTAGCGGGATCCGGGGAGCTGTTTTTT	CASSLMRLAGSGELFF
.	TRBV6-5	TRBJ1-1	.	TGTGCCAGCAGCTCGGGGGGGGCGGACACTGAAGCTTTCTTT	CASSSGGADTEAFF
.	TRBV3-1/TRBV3-2	TRBJ1-5	.	TGTGCCAGCAGCCAAGTCCAGGGTCCGCCCCAGCATTTT	CASSQVQGPPQHF
.	TRBV6-2/TRBV6-3	TRBJ2-3	.	TGTGCCAGCAGTAAAAAGTTAGGTGAAGTAGCTCTCACAGATACGCAGTATTTT	CASSKKLGEVALTDTQYF
TRBD2	TRBV27	TRBJ2-1	many	TGTGCCAGCAGTCCCCGGAGGACTAGCGGGAAAAATGAGCAGTTCTTC	CASSPRRTSGKNEQFF
TRBD1	TRBV9	TRBJ1-2	.	TGTGCCAGCAGCGTGACAGGGTGGGGTGGTGGCTACACCTTC	CASSVTGWGGGYTF
TRBD2	TRBV19	TRBJ2-2	.	TGTGCCAGTAGTATCCTAGCGGGGAACACCGGGGAGCTGTTTTTT	CASSILAGNTGELFF
.	TRBV6-2/TRBV6-3	TRBJ2-7	.	TGTGCCAGCAGCCCCCCCCCGTCCAGGGGTCGGGAGCAGTACTTC	CASSPPPSRGREQYF
.	TRBV28	TRBJ1-3	once	TGTGCCAGCAGCCGAATACAGGGAGTTCGAAACACCATATATTTT	CASSRIQGVRNTIYF
TRBD2	TRBV9	TRBJ2-1	.	TGTGCCAGCAGCGCCTCAGTCGGACTAGTGAGCGAGCAGTTCTTC	CASSASVGLVSEQFF
TRBD1	TRBV3-1/TRBV3-2	TRBJ1-1	.	TGTGCCAGCAGCCAACAGGGGGCGAACACTGAAGCTTTCTTT	CASSQQGANTEAFF
TRBD2	TRBV5-1	TRBJ2-5	.	TGCGCCAGCAGCTTGGAGGGGACTAGCGGTCAAGAGACCCAGTACTTC	CASSLEGTSGQETQYF
TRBD1	TRBV14	TRBJ1-1	once	TGTGCCAGCAGCCAACCGACAGGGGTGAACACTGAAGCTTTCTTT	CASSQPTGVNTEAFF
.	TRBV6-5	TRBJ2-4	.	TGTGCCAGCAGTCGGGGAGTGTCCAAAAACATTCAGTACTTC	CASSRGVSKNIQYF
.	TRBV25-1	TRBJ1-5	.	TGTGCGTCGGCCCCGGAGGACGATCAGCCCCAGCATTTT	CASAPEDDQPQHF
.	TRBV5-4	TRBJ1-1	.	TGTGCCAGCAGCCTCCCACAGGGTTCGCACACTGAAGCTTTCTTT	CASSLPQGSHTEAFF
.	TRBV4-3	TRBJ1-3	.	TGCGCCAGCAGCCAAGACGGTGGAAACACCATATATTTT	CASSQDGGNTIYF
.	TRBV7-6	TRBJ1-2	.	TGTGCCAGCAGCAAGGACATCTACTATGGCTACACCTTC	CASSKDIYYGYTF
.	TRBV7-2	TRBJ2-2	.	TGTGCCAGCTTGAGACAGCCGAACACCGGGGAGCTGTTTTTT	CASLRQPNTGELFF
TRBD1	TRBV2	TRBJ1-5	once	TGTGCCAGCAGGCAACAGGGGAATCAGCCCCAGCATTTT	CASRQQGNQPQHF
.	TRBV20-1	TRBJ2-7	.	TGCAGTGAGGGGAGGACCTACGAGCAGTACTTC	CSEGRTYEQYF
.	TRBV2	TRBJ1-2	.	TGTGCCAGCATGGACAGAAACTATGGCTACACCTTC	CASMDRNYGYTF
TRBD1	TRBV27	TRBJ1-1	.	TGTGCCAGCAGTTTCGGACAGGGGGCGACTGAAGCTTTCTTT	CASSFGQGATEAFF
.	TRBV6-2/TRBV6-3	TRBJ2-7	few	TGTGCCAGCAGTTCTCCCCCCACTAGCTCCTACGAGCAGTACTTC	CASSSPPTSSYEQYF
.	TRBV6-2/TRBV6-3	TRBJ2-2	.	TGTGCCAGCAGTTACATGGGGGCCTTCCCAAAAAACACCGGGGAGCTGTTTTTT	CASSYMGAFPKNTGELFF
TRBD2	TRBV7-9	TRBJ2-5	.	TGTGCCAGCGGAAGGGGCCCCTCCGGGACTACGATCCAAGAGACCCAGTACTTC	CASGRGPSGTTIQETQYF
.	TRBV7-6	TRBJ1-1	once	TGTGCCAGCAGCCCCGCGAGTCTTGAAGAAGCTTTCTTT	CASSPASLEEAFF
.	TRBV18	TRBJ1-1	.	TGTGCCAGCTCACGTTACACCGAAAGGAACACTGAAGCTTTCTTT	CASSRYTERNTEAFF
.	TRBV7-3	TRBJ2-5	.	TGTGCCAGCAGCGCCGACAGCCAAGAGACCCAGTACTTC	CASSADSQETQYF
.	TRBV21-1	TRBJ2-1	once	TGTGCCAGCAGCAAAGAAGGGGGCGGCTCCTACAATGAGCAGTTCTTC	CASSKEGGGSYNEQFF
.	TRBV4-3	TRBJ1-2	once	TGCGCCAGCAGCCAAGATTGGGAAGGGAGTAGATATGGCTACACCTTC	CASSQDWEGSRYGYTF
.	TRBV4-3	TRBJ1-5	.	TGCGCCAGCAGCCGAGAATTGTCCTCAGGCAATCAGCCCCAGCATTTT	CASSRELSSGNQPQHF